Presented here are 5 T cell receptor beta chains from one specimen sequenced in a study of blood T cells in healthy people across ages. The second PCR ran roughly 6 to 11 cycles with a sample-barcoded 5' primer and J-beta primers. TCRdb recomputed calls from the 5' RACE reads with MiXCR, one row per CDR3 protein. Of some 1.7 million distinct CDR3 sequences in the sample, 28% were seen once. Sequencing input: blood. These receptors all stem from a woman in her thirties in good health.

The chain employs TRBV6-1 and TRBJ2-5; D unresolved. Germline-derived CDR1 and CDR2 are MNHNS and SASEGT. Trimming took off 1 base at V and 0 bases at J, with 6 bases between the two ends. The CDR3 contains 14 residues. This CDR3 is CASSEVLYQETQYF. As DNA, the CDR3 is TGTGCCAGCAGTGAAGTACTGTACCAAGAGACCCAGTACTTC.

This clonotype has a count of ten or more. This chain joins TRBV29-1 and TRBJ2-7; tentative D call: TRBD1 (5 bases). The CDR3 spans 14 residues. Germline V gene sequence: CDR1 SQVTM, CDR2 ANQGSEA. V lost 1 base to trimming and J lost 5 bases, with 15 bases between them. In DNA form, the CDR3 reads TGCAGCGTTGAAGGAAAGGGGCCTTCCCACGAGCAGTACTTC. Its protein product is CSVEGKGPSHEQYF.

The genes are TRBV5-1 and TRBJ2-1, with D possibly being TRBD2 (5 bases). The J call may be in error: the DNA end matches TRBJ2-7 better. CDR3 length equals 14 residues. Germline V gene lookup returns CDR1 SGHRS and CDR2 YFSETQ. The DNA for the CDR3 is TGCGCCAGCAGCCCGAGCCAAGCGGCGGGTGAGCAGTACTTC. It specifies CASSPSQAAGEQYF.

This chain joins TRBV20-1 and TRBJ2-1; tentatively, D is TRBD1 (6 bases). Germline V lookup: CDR1 DFQATT, CDR2 SNEGSKA (reference sequence). The CDR3 runs 12 residues. This chain's CDR3 is CRGAFSYNEQFF. CDR3 in DNA: TGCAGGGGGGCTTTCTCCTACAATGAGCAGTTCTTC.

This clonotype was detected only a few times. The chain uses TRBV2 and TRBJ2-1; 16 positions agree with TRBD2. V lost 6 bases to trimming and J lost 0 bases; unmatched junction nucleotides: 5. CDR3 length equals 18 residues. From germline, CDR1 is SNHLY and CDR2 FYNNEI. The CDR3 DNA reads as TGTGCCAGCAGGGAGGGACTAGCGGGAGGGGCCTCCTACAATGAGCAGTTCTTC. Its protein is CASREGLAGGASYNEQFF.